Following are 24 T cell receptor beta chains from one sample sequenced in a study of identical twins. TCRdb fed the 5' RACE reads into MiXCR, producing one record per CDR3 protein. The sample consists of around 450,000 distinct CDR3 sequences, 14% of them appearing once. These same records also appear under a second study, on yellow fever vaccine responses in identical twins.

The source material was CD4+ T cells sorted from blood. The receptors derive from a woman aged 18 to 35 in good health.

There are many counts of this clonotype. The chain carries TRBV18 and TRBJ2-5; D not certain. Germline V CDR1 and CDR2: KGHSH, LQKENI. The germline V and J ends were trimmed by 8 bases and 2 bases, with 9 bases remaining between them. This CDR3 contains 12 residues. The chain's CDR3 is CASSPTQETQYF. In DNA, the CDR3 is TGTGCCAGCAGCCCCACACAAGAGACCCAGTACTTC.

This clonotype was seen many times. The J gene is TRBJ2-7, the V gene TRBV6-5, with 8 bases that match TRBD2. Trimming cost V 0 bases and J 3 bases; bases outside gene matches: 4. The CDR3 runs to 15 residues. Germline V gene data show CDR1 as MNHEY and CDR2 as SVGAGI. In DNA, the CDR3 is TGTGCCAGCAGTTACTCGTATCTAGCGGGCTACGAGCAGTACTTC. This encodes CASSYSYLAGYEQYF.

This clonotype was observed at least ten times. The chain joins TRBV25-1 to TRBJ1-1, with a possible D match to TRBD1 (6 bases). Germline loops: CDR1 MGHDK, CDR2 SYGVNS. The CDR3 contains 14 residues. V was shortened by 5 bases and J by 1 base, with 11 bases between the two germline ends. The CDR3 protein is CASSPDRRNTEAFF. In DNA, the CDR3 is TGTGCCAGCAGTCCTGACAGGCGGAACACTGAAGCTTTCTTT.

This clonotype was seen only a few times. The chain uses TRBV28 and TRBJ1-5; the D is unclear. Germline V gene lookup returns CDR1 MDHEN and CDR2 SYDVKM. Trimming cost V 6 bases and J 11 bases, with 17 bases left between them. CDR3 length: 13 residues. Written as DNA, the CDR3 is TGTGCCAGCAGAGGGTCAGCGCATCCAGCCCAGCATTTT. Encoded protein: CASRGSAHPAQHF.

CDR3 sequence: CSVEGLGSGGSYNEQFF. CDR3 nucleotide sequence: TGCAGCGTTGAAGGCCTGGGGAGCGGGGGGTCTTACAATGAGCAGTTCTTC. The V gene is TRBV29-1, the J gene TRBJ2-1; 9 nucleotides match TRBD2. V was clipped by 1 base and J by 4 bases; unmatched bases: 11. The V gene's germline CDR1 is SQVTM and CDR2 ANQGSEA. The CDR3 contains 17 residues.

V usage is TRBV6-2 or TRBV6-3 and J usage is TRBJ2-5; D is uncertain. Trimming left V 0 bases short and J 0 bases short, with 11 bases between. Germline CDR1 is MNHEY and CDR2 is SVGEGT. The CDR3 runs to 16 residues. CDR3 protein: CASSYSNRHHQETQYF. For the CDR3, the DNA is TGTGCCAGCAGTTACTCGAACCGACACCACCAAGAGACCCAGTACTTC.

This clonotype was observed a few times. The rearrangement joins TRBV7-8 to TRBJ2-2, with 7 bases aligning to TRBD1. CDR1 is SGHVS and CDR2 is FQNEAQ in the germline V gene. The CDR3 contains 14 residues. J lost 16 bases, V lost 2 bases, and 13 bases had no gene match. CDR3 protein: CASSLSQGVGKPFF. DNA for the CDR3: TGTGCCAGCAGCTTAAGTCAGGGGGTGGGGAAACCGTTTTTT.

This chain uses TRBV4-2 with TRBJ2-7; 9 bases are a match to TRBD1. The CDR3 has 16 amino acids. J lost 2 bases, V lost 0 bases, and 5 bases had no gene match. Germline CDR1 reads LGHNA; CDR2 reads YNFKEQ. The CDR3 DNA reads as TGTGCCAGCAGCCAAGATCAGACAGGGGGACCCTACGAGCAGTACTTC. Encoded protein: CASSQDQTGGPYEQYF.

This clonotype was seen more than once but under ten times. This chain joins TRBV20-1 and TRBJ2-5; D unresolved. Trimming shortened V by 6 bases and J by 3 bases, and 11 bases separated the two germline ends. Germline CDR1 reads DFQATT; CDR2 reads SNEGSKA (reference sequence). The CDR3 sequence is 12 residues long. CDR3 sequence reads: CSAYVPKETQYF. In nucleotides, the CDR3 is TGCAGTGCCTATGTCCCGAAAGAGACCCAGTACTTC.

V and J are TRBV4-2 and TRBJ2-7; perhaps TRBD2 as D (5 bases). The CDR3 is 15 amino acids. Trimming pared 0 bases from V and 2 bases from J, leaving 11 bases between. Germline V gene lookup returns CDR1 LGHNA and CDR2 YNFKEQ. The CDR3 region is CASSQDLAKAYEQYF. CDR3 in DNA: TGTGCCAGCAGCCAAGACCTAGCTAAGGCCTACGAGCAGTACTTC.

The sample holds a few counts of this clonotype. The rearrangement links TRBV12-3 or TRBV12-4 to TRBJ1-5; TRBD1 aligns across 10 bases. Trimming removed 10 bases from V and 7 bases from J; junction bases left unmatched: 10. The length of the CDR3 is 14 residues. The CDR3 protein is CAIRQGAITQPQHF. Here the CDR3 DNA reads TGTGCCATCAGACAGGGGGCGATTACCCAGCCCCAGCATTTT.

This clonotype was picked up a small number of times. The CDR3 region is CASSLASKALEGGAIVRYEQYF. In DNA, the CDR3 is TGTGCCAGCAGCTTAGCTAGTAAGGCTTTGGAGGGGGGCGCGATAGTTCGCTACGAGCAGTACTTC. V gene TRBV13 combines with J gene TRBJ2-7, with D perhaps TRBD1 or TRBD2 (6 bases each). Looked up from germline, CDR1 is PRHDT and CDR2 is FYEKMQ (reference sequence). The CDR3 runs 22 residues. The germline V and J ends were trimmed by 1 base and 3 bases, with 34 bases remaining between them.

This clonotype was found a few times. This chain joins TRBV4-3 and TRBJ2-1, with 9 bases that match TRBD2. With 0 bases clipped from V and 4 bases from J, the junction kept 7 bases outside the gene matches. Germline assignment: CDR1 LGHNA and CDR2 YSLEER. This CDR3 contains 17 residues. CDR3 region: CASSQDRMREGYNEQFF. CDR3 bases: TGCGCCAGCAGCCAAGATCGTATGCGGGAGGGTTACAATGAGCAGTTCTTC.

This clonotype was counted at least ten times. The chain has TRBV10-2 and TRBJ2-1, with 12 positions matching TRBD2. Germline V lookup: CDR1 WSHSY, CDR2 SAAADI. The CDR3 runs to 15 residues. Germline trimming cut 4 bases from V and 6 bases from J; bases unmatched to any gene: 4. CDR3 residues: CASSVLAGGSNEQFF. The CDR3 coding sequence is TGCGCCAGCAGTGTACTAGCGGGAGGAAGCAATGAGCAGTTCTTC.

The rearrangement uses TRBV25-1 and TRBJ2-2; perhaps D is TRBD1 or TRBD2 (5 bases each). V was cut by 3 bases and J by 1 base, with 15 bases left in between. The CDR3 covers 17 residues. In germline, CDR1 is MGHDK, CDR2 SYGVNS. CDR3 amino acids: CASSETRGAVNTGELFF. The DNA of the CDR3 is TGTGCCAGCAGTGAGACGAGAGGGGCAGTGAACACCGGGGAGCTGTTTTTT.

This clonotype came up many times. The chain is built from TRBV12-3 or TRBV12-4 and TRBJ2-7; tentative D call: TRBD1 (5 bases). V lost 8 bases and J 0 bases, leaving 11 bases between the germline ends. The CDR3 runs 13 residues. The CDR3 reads CASAYQGSYEQYF. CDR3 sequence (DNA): TGTGCCAGCGCCTACCAGGGCTCCTACGAGCAGTACTTC.

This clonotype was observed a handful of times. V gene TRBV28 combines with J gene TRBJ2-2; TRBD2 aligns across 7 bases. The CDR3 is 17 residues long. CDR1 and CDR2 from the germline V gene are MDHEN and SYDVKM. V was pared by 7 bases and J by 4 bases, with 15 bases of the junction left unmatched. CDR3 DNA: TGTGCCAGCATTGGCGGGGGAAGGACATTCCTCACCGGGGAGCTGTTTTTT. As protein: CASIGGGRTFLTGELFF.

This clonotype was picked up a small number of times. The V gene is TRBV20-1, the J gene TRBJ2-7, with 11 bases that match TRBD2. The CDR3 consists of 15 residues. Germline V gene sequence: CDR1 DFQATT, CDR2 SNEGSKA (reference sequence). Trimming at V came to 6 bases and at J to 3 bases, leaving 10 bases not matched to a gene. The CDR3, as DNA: TGCAGTGCCAACGAACTAGCGGGGGTAAGCTACGAGCAGTACTTC. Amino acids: CSANELAGVSYEQYF.

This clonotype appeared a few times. CDR3: CAIGTSGITDTQYF. The CDR3 nucleotides are TGTGCCATTGGGACTAGCGGAATCACAGATACGCAGTATTTT. This sequence joins TRBV10-3 and TRBJ2-3; 11 bases are a match to TRBD2. Per germline, CDR1 ENHRY and CDR2 SYGVKD. The CDR3 is 14 residues long. The V segment lost 9 bases and the J segment 2 bases; nucleotides outside the gene matches: 4.

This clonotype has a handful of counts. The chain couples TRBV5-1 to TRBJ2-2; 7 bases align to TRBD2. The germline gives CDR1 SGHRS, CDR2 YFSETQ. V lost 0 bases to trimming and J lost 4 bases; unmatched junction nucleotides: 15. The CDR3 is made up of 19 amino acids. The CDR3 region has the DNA TGCGCCAGCAGCTTGGCTCCCCACACTAGCGCTCGAGGCACCGGGGAGCTGTTTTTT. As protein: CASSLAPHTSARGTGELFF.

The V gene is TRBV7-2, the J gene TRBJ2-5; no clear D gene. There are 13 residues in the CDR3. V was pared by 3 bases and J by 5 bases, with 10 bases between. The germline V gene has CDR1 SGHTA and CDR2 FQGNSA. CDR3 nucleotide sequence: TGTGCCAGCAGCTTTCTAGGGTCTGAGACCCAGTACTTC. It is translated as CASSFLGSETQYF.

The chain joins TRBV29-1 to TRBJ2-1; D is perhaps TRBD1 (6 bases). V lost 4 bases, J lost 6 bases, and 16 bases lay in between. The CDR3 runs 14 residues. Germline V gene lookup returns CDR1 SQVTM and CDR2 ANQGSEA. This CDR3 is CSVATGRPFNEQFF. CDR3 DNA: TGCAGCGTTGCAACAGGGCGGCCTTTCAATGAGCAGTTCTTC.

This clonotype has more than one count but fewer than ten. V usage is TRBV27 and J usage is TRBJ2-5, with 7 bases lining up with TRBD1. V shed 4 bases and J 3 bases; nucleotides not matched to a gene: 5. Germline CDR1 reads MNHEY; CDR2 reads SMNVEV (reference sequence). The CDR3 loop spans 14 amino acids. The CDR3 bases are TGTGCCAGCAGTTCGACAGGGTTGGAAGAGACCCAGTACTTC. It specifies CASSSTGLEETQYF.

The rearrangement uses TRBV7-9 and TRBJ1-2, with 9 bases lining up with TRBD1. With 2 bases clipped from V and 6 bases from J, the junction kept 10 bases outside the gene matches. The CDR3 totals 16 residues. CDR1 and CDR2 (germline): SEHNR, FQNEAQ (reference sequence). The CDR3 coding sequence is TGTGCCAGCAGCTTAAAGGTCGGACAGGGGTCGAATGGCTACACCTTC. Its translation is CASSLKVGQGSNGYTF.